This T cell receptor (beta chain) derives from a study of shared clonotypes between healthy human individuals. Study at large: Each donor had three CD4 naive, three CD4 memory, two CD8 naive and one CD8 memory plate.

Concerning this clone itself: Its antigen is not identified. In the same sample, other DNA sequences code for this CDR3.

When replicate PCRs were run on sorted subsets, they used about 200 ng DNA, about 31,000 T cell genomes. Authors' processing steps: ImmunoSEQ junction-only sequences lacked quality scores, so their filtering differed. Profiled with immunoSEQ multiplex PCR; TCRdb holds only in-frame clones, not every one. V, J and clone size are those of that table, while D and trimming were read from the DNA. The sample holds about 2 million clones; around 96% are singletons and the top ten take more than 0.95%. Germline loops: CDR1 SGDLS, CDR2 YYNGEE. This CDR3 contains 14 residues. Deletions cut 0 bases from V and 5 bases from J, with 8 bases between. Naive CD8 cells comprised CD45RO-negative, CCR7-positively selected cells, excluding terminally differentiated effector memory CD45RA+ cells. Overall study results and limits: The naive CD4 repertoires of several donors were compared, and roughly 5% of clonotypes were shared.

The origin of this receptor is a man between 18 and 35 years old in good health. Sequenced: naive CD8+ T cells sorted from blood. J is TRBJ1-4 and V is TRBV9; D is unresolved. Here the CDR3 DNA reads TGTGCCAGCAGCGTAGGTGGGTCAAATGAAAAACTGTTTTTT. Translation gives CASSVGGSNEKLFF. Combining the CDR3 with reference TRBV9 and TRBJ1-4 gives the whole variable domain DSGVTQTPKHLITATGQRVTLRCSPRSGDLSVYWYQQSLDQGLQFLIQYYNGEERAKGNILERFSAQQFPDLHSELNLSSLELGDSALYFCASSVGGSNEKLFFGSGTQLSVL.